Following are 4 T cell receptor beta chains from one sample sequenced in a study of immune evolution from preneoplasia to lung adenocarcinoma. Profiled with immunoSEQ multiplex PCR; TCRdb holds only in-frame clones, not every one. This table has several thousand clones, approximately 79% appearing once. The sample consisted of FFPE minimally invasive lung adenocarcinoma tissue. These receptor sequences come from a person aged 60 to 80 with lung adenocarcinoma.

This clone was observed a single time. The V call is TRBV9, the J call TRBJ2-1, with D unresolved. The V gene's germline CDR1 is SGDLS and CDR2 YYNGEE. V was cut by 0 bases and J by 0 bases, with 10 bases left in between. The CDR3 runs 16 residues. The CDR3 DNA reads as TGTGCCAGCAGCGTAGGAGCCGGAAGCTCCTACAATGAGCAGTTCTTC. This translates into CASSVGAGSSYNEQFF.

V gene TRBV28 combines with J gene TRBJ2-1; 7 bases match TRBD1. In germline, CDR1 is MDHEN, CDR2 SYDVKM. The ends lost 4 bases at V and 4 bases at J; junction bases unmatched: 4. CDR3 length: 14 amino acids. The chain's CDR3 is CASSSGQSYNEQFF. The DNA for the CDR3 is TGTGCCAGCAGTTCGGGACAGAGTTACAATGAGCAGTTCTTC.

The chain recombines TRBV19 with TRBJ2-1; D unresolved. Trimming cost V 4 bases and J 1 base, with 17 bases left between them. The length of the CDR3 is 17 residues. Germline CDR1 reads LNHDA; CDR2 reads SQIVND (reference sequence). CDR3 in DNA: TGTGCCAGTAGTAGCGCCCTTTGGGCTCTGTCCTACAATGAGCAGTTCTTC. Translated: CASSSALWALSYNEQFF.

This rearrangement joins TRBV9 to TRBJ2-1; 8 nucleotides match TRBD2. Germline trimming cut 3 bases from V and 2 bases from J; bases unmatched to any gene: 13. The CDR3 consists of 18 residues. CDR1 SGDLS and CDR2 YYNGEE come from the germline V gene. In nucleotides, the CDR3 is TGTGCCAGCAGCGCTGGGGAAGTAGCGGGATCGACCTACAATGAGCAGTTCTTC. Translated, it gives CASSAGEVAGSTYNEQFF.